This is a list of T cell receptor beta chains from one sample in a study of blood T cell repertoires in COVID-19. Data came from immunoSEQ multiplex PCR; TCRdb stores just in-frame clones and leaves some out. The sample has 200,000 to 300,000 clones, roughly 91% seen once. Sequencing was carried out using PBMCs or T cells enriched from blood (not recorded which). The origin of the receptors is a man aged 35-49 years who had recovered from COVID-19. The CDR3 runs from the conserved cysteine through the conserved F or W. The D gene is left open where the match is weak. Expanded clones are given a class, and other clones once, few, many or no size at all.

V: TRBV21-1; D: .; size: .; length: 16; J: TRBJ1-3; CDR3: CAEEGRARSSGNTIYF; DNA: TGTGCCGAAGAGGGCCGGGCTAGGAGTTCTGGAAACACCATATATTTT
V: TRBV4-1; D: TRBD2; size: .; length: 15; J: TRBJ2-7; CDR3: CASSHPGGGSYEQYF; DNA: TGCGCCAGCAGCCATCCGGGCGGGGGCTCCTACGAGCAGTACTTC
V: TRBV19; D: .; size: .; length: 14; J: TRBJ1-1; CDR3: CASSIQGVDTEAFF; DNA: TGTGCCAGTAGTATCCAGGGTGTGGACACTGAAGCTTTCTTT
V: TRBV28; D: .; size: .; length: 15; J: TRBJ2-5; CDR3: CASSLLGQSQETQYF; DNA: TGTGCCAGCAGCCTGCTGGGGCAGTCACAAGAGACCCAGTACTTC
V: TRBV5-8; D: TRBD1; size: .; length: 15; J: TRBJ2-3; CDR3: CASSPDRVYTDTQYF; DNA: TGTGCCAGCAGCCCGGACAGGGTGTACACAGATACGCAGTATTTT
V: TRBV28; D: .; size: .; length: 15; J: TRBJ2-3; CDR3: CASSLERVSTDTQYF; DNA: TGTGCCAGCAGTTTAGAGCGGGTTAGCACAGATACGCAGTATTTT
V: TRBV12-5; D: .; size: .; length: 16; J: TRBJ1-5; CDR3: CASGLAVGRSNQPQHF; DNA: TGTGCTAGTGGGCTTGCCGTGGGGAGAAGCAATCAGCCCCAGCATTTT
V: TRBV4-1; D: TRBD1; size: .; length: 14; J: TRBJ2-1; CDR3: CASSRDRAYNEQFF; DNA: TGCGCCAGCAGTAGGGACAGGGCCTACAATGAGCAGTTCTTC
V: TRBV4-3; D: TRBD2; size: .; length: 17; J: TRBJ2-2; CDR3: CASSQTASGLDTGELFF; DNA: TGCGCCAGCAGCCAAACCGCTAGCGGCTTGGACACCGGGGAGCTGTTTTTT
V: TRBV19; D: .; size: .; length: 12; J: TRBJ2-7; CDR3: CASATDSYEQYF; DNA: TGTGCCAGTGCGACAGACAGCTACGAGCAGTACTTC
V: TRBV11-1; D: TRBD1; size: .; length: 16; J: TRBJ2-7; CDR3: CASSLAIGQGAYEQYF; DNA: TGTGCCAGCAGCTTAGCGATCGGACAGGGGGCCTACGAGCAGTACTTC
V: TRBV29-1; D: TRBD1; size: once; length: 13; J: TRBJ1-1; CDR3: CSARQGWVTEAFF; DNA: TGCAGCGCAAGACAGGGGTGGGTCACTGAAGCTTTCTTT
V: TRBV6-6; D: .; size: .; length: 16; J: TRBJ1-6; CDR3: CASSPTVSSYNSPLHF; DNA: TGTGCCAGCAGCCCGACAGTCAGCTCCTATAATTCACCCCTCCACTTT
V: TRBV7-9; D: .; size: .; length: 14; J: TRBJ1-4; CDR3: CASSDPRGVEKLFF; DNA: TGTGCCAGCAGCGACCCTCGGGGAGTAGAAAAACTGTTTTTT
V: TRBV21-1; D: .; size: .; length: 20; J: TRBJ2-1; CDR3: CASSKGPLTVRDRGRNEQFF; DNA: TGTGCCAGCAGCAAAGGGCCCTTGACCGTCCGGGACAGGGGCCGCAATGAGCAGTTCTTC
V: TRBV7-9; D: TRBD1; size: .; length: 15; J: TRBJ2-5; CDR3: CASSHKTGGGETQYF; DNA: TGTGCCAGCAGCCATAAGACAGGGGGCGGAGAGACCCAGTACTTC
V: TRBV7-9; D: .; size: .; length: 14; J: TRBJ2-1; CDR3: CASSFSMRDGEQFF; DNA: TGTGCCAGCAGCTTTAGTATGCGGGACGGTGAGCAGTTCTTC
V: TRBV5-4; D: TRBD2; size: .; length: 16; J: TRBJ2-5; CDR3: CATFTASGLTQETQYF; DNA: TGTGCCACTTTCACGGCTAGCGGATTAACCCAAGAGACCCAGTACTTC
V: TRBV4-1; D: .; size: .; length: 15; J: TRBJ2-7; CDR3: CASSQERGSAYEQYF; DNA: TGCGCCAGCAGCCAAGAGAGAGGGTCAGCATACGAGCAGTACTTC
V: TRBV15; D: .; size: .; length: 18; J: TRBJ1-1; CDR3: CATSRMTVDSEFYTEAFF; DNA: TGTGCCACCAGCAGAATGACAGTTGACTCGGAGTTTTATACTGAAGCTTTCTTT
V: TRBV6-2/TRBV6-3; D: TRBD2; size: .; length: 20; J: TRBJ2-3; CDR3: CASSTRLAGGPGGFTDTQYF; DNA: TGTGCCAGCAGCACCAGACTAGCGGGAGGGCCAGGAGGGTTCACAGATACGCAGTATTTT
V: TRBV6-5; D: .; size: .; length: 13; J: TRBJ2-7; CDR3: CASRRTGSGEQYF; DNA: TGTGCCAGCAGAAGGACTGGGAGTGGCGAGCAGTACTTC
V: TRBV6-5; D: TRBD1; size: .; length: 15; J: TRBJ1-2; CDR3: CASSTPTGGDYGYTF; DNA: TGTGCCAGCAGTACCCCGACAGGGGGGGACTATGGCTACACCTTC
V: TRBV30; D: .; size: .; length: 14; J: TRBJ1-3; CDR3: CAWTPVVSGNTIYF; DNA: TGTGCCTGGACCCCGGTTGTTTCTGGAAACACCATATATTTT
V: TRBV5-5; D: TRBD2; size: once; length: 18; J: TRBJ2-1; CDR3: CASSLVASGGLSYNEQFF; DNA: TGTGCCAGCAGCTTGGTCGCTAGCGGGGGACTCTCCTACAATGAGCAGTTCTTC
V: TRBV14; D: .; size: .; length: 12; J: TRBJ2-5; CDR3: CASSQYGETQYF; DNA: TGTGCCAGCAGCCAGTACGGAGAGACCCAGTACTTC
V: TRBV24-1; D: .; size: .; length: 15; J: TRBJ2-7; CDR3: CATSDRVGGSYEQYF; DNA: TGTGCCACCAGTGATCGCGTGGGGGGCTCCTACGAGCAGTACTTC
V: TRBV18; D: TRBD1; size: .; length: 15; J: TRBJ1-2; CDR3: CASSPRTGDGYGYTF; DNA: TGTGCCAGCTCACCTAGGACAGGGGATGGCTATGGCTACACCTTC
V: TRBV7-2; D: .; size: .; length: 15; J: TRBJ2-3; CDR3: CASSLASISTDTQYF; DNA: TGTGCCAGCAGCTTGGCTAGCATAAGCACAGATACGCAGTATTTT
V: TRBV6-2/TRBV6-3; D: TRBD1; size: .; length: 18; J: TRBJ1-5; CDR3: CASSDWTGDTSSNQPQHF; DNA: TGTGCCAGCAGTGACTGGACAGGTGACACGTCAAGCAATCAGCCCCAGCATTTT
V: TRBV7-9; D: TRBD1; size: .; length: 15; J: TRBJ2-7; CDR3: CASSSPGQGLYEQYF; DNA: TGTGCCAGCAGCTCGCCCGGACAGGGGTTGTACGAGCAGTACTTC
V: TRBV12-3/TRBV12-4; D: .; size: .; length: 12; J: TRBJ2-1; CDR3: CASSFRAGEQFF; DNA: TGTGCCAGCAGTTTCAGGGCTGGGGAGCAGTTCTTC
V: TRBV7-9; D: TRBD1; size: .; length: 16; J: TRBJ1-5; CDR3: CASSLDPGQGNQPQHF; DNA: TGTGCCAGCAGCTTAGATCCTGGACAGGGGAATCAGCCCCAGCATTTT
V: TRBV11-2; D: .; size: .; length: 14; J: TRBJ2-7; CDR3: CASSSPGGTYEQYF; DNA: TGTGCCAGCAGCTCCCCGGGCGGGACCTACGAGCAGTACTTC
V: TRBV3-1/TRBV3-2; D: TRBD1; size: .; length: 17; J: TRBJ1-6; CDR3: CASSLGQWSSYNSPLHF; DNA: TGTGCCAGCAGCCTGGGACAGTGGAGCTCCTATAATTCACCCCTCCACTTT
V: TRBV19; D: TRBD2; size: .; length: 14; J: TRBJ2-1; CDR3: CASSGQRGNNEQFF; DNA: TGTGCCAGTAGTGGGCAGCGGGGGAACAATGAGCAGTTCTTC
V: TRBV5-6; D: .; size: .; length: 14; J: TRBJ2-7; CDR3: CASSLNRLFYEQYF; DNA: TGTGCCAGCAGCTTGAATCGGTTGTTTTACGAGCAGTACTTC
V: TRBV6-1; D: .; size: .; length: 15; J: TRBJ1-2; CDR3: CASSETRAAFYGYTF; DNA: TGTGCCAGCAGTGAAACTAGGGCCGCGTTCTATGGCTACACCTTC
V: TRBV15; D: TRBD2; size: few; length: 17; J: TRBJ2-5; CDR3: CATSSPGGLAGRETQYF; DNA: TGTGCCACCAGCAGTCCAGGCGGACTAGCCGGTCGAGAGACCCAGTACTTC
V: TRBV6-5; D: TRBD2; size: .; length: 15; J: TRBJ2-7; CDR3: CASSFRTSLSYEQYF; DNA: TGTGCCAGCAGTTTCCGGACTAGTCTGTCCTACGAGCAGTACTTC
V: TRBV5-5; D: .; size: once; length: 19; J: TRBJ2-6; CDR3: CASSLRTGPLGSGANVLTF; DNA: TGTGCCAGCAGCTTGCGTACAGGGCCCTTGGGCTCTGGGGCCAACGTCCTGACTTTC
V: TRBV11-1; D: .; size: .; length: 16; J: TRBJ1-6; CDR3: CASSPYPDSASSPLHF; DNA: TGTGCCAGCAGCCCGTACCCGGACAGCGCCAGTTCACCCCTCCACTTT
V: TRBV5-5; D: .; size: .; length: 13; J: TRBJ1-2; CDR3: CASSQTGIEGYTF; DNA: TGTGCCAGCAGTCAAACAGGGATCGAAGGCTACACCTTC
V: TRBV18; D: .; size: .; length: 14; J: TRBJ2-2; CDR3: CASSPAERIGELFF; DNA: TGTGCCAGCTCACCGGCAGAGCGGATCGGGGAGCTGTTTTTT
V: TRBV7-9; D: .; size: .; length: 13; J: TRBJ2-3; CDR3: CASSLVLRDTQYF; DNA: TGTGCCAGCAGCTTAGTGCTAAGAGATACGCAGTATTTT
V: TRBV5-6; D: .; size: .; length: 13; J: TRBJ2-3; CDR3: CASSLGQPDTQYF; DNA: TGTGCCAGCAGCTTAGGACAGCCAGATACGCAGTATTTT
V: TRBV18; D: TRBD2; size: .; length: 16; J: TRBJ2-7; CDR3: CASSSRGLAGPYEQYF; DNA: TGTGCCAGCTCATCGAGGGGTCTAGCGGGACCGTACGAGCAGTACTTC
V: TRBV9; D: .; size: .; length: 15; J: TRBJ1-4; CDR3: CASSVGSGVNEKLFF; DNA: TGTGCCAGCAGCGTAGGGTCCGGGGTTAATGAAAAACTGTTTTTT
V: TRBV11-3; D: TRBD1; size: .; length: 16; J: TRBJ2-3; CDR3: CASSTRQGPETDTQYF; DNA: TGTGCCAGCAGCACCCGACAGGGGCCCGAGACAGATACGCAGTATTTT
V: TRBV7-8; D: .; size: .; length: 15; J: TRBJ2-7; CDR3: CASSLVGSDTYEQYF; DNA: TGTGCCAGCAGCTTAGTCGGCAGCGATACCTACGAGCAGTACTTC
V: TRBV11-2; D: .; size: .; length: 18; J: TRBJ1-5; CDR3: CASSPGGGPNSASQPQHF; DNA: TGTGCCAGCAGCCCCGGGGGGGGCCCCAACTCCGCAAGTCAGCCCCAGCATTTT
V: TRBV19; D: .; size: .; length: 15; J: TRBJ1-1; CDR3: CASSIGSRANTEAFF; DNA: TGTGCCAGTAGTATAGGCAGCAGGGCGAACACTGAAGCTTTCTTT
V: TRBV5-1; D: TRBD1; size: .; length: 16; J: TRBJ2-1; CDR3: CASSLAGTGIYNEQFF; DNA: TGCGCCAGCAGCCTGGCCGGGACAGGTATATACAATGAGCAGTTCTTC